This is a list of T cell receptor beta chains from one sample in a study of blood T cell repertoires in COVID-19. Method: immunoSEQ multiplex PCR; TCRdb's copy keeps in-frame clones and lacks some. This table has around 300,000 clones, more than 75% appearing once. The sample was peripheral blood. The source is a woman in her 30s who had recovered from COVID-19. Both conserved end residues are part of each CDR3. The D gene is left open where the match is weak. The size of a clone is reported for some rows only, either as once, few or many, or as a class for expanded clones.

cdr3_aa: CASSPRGSSTDTQYF
cdr3_nt: TGTGCCAGCAGCCCGCGGGGGTCTAGCACAGATACGCAGTATTTT
v_call: TRBV7-2
j_call: TRBJ2-3
cdr3_length: 15
d_call: TRBD2
clone_size: .

cdr3_aa: CASSSISHRPYEQYF
cdr3_nt: TGTGCCAGCAGTTCCATTTCCCACAGGCCCTACGAGCAGTACTTC
v_call: TRBV27
j_call: TRBJ2-7
cdr3_length: 15
d_call: .
clone_size: .

cdr3_aa: CASSLVTGSNSPLHF
cdr3_nt: TGTGCCAGCAGCTTAGTTACAGGGAGTAATTCACCCCTCCACTTT
v_call: TRBV7-2
j_call: TRBJ1-6
cdr3_length: 15
d_call: .
clone_size: .

cdr3_aa: CACSRGLTNEKLFF
cdr3_nt: TGTGCCTGTAGCAGGGGTCTAACTAATGAAAAACTGTTTTTT
v_call: TRBV30
j_call: TRBJ1-4
cdr3_length: 14
d_call: .
clone_size: .

cdr3_aa: CASSGRLAGADREQFF
cdr3_nt: TGTGCCAGCAGCGGACGACTAGCGGGAGCGGACAGGGAGCAGTTCTTC
v_call: TRBV6-2/TRBV6-3
j_call: TRBJ2-1
cdr3_length: 16
d_call: TRBD2
clone_size: .

cdr3_aa: CASSLLAAVRDTQYF
cdr3_nt: TGTGCCAGCAGTCTACTAGCGGCGGTTCGAGATACGCAGTATTTT
v_call: TRBV6-5
j_call: TRBJ2-3
cdr3_length: 15
d_call: TRBD2
clone_size: .

cdr3_aa: CATSIGLTARGYTF
cdr3_nt: TGTGCCACCAGCATCGGTTTGACGGCGCGGGGCTACACCTTC
v_call: TRBV15
j_call: TRBJ1-2
cdr3_length: 14
d_call: .
clone_size: .

cdr3_aa: CASQTGNTEAFF
cdr3_nt: TGTGCCAGCCAGACGGGGAACACTGAAGCTTTCTTT
v_call: TRBV19
j_call: TRBJ1-1
cdr3_length: 12
d_call: .
clone_size: .

cdr3_aa: CASSFFRQETQYF
cdr3_nt: TGTGCCAGCAGTTTTTTCAGACAAGAGACCCAGTACTTC
v_call: TRBV12-3/TRBV12-4
j_call: TRBJ2-5
cdr3_length: 13
d_call: .
clone_size: .

cdr3_aa: CASSLGVSGDNEQFF
cdr3_nt: TGTGCCAGCAGCTTGGGAGTTAGCGGCGACAATGAGCAGTTCTTC
v_call: TRBV5-4
j_call: TRBJ2-1
cdr3_length: 15
d_call: .
clone_size: .

cdr3_aa: CASSGQGARNEQFF
cdr3_nt: TGTGCCAGCAGTGGTCAGGGGGCGCGGAATGAGCAGTTCTTC
v_call: TRBV6-6
j_call: TRBJ2-1
cdr3_length: 14
d_call: TRBD1
clone_size: .

cdr3_aa: CASSSGAYNYGYTF
cdr3_nt: TGTGCCAGCAGCAGCGGGGCTTATAACTATGGCTACACCTTC
v_call: TRBV28
j_call: TRBJ1-2
cdr3_length: 14
d_call: .
clone_size: .

cdr3_aa: CASSYIRASYEQYF
cdr3_nt: TGTGCCAGCAGTTATATCAGGGCCTCCTACGAGCAGTACTTC
v_call: TRBV6-2/TRBV6-3
j_call: TRBJ2-7
cdr3_length: 14
d_call: .
clone_size: .

cdr3_aa: CASSQEVGSYEQYF
cdr3_nt: TGTGCCAGCAGCCAAGAGGTCGGGAGCTACGAGCAGTACTTC
v_call: TRBV4-2
j_call: TRBJ2-7
cdr3_length: 14
d_call: .
clone_size: few

cdr3_aa: CAWSLGQGSSGNTIYF
cdr3_nt: TGTGCCTGGAGCCTGGGACAGGGAAGCTCTGGAAACACCATATATTTT
v_call: TRBV30
j_call: TRBJ1-3
cdr3_length: 16
d_call: TRBD1
clone_size: .

cdr3_aa: CASSTYRGDSYEQYF
cdr3_nt: TGTGCCAGCAGCACGTACAGGGGAGACTCCTACGAGCAGTACTTC
v_call: TRBV7-9
j_call: TRBJ2-7
cdr3_length: 15
d_call: TRBD1
clone_size: .

cdr3_aa: CASSEAVGGFSNQPQHF
cdr3_nt: TGTGCCAGCAGTGAAGCGGTCGGGGGGTTCAGCAATCAGCCCCAGCATTTT
v_call: TRBV6-1
j_call: TRBJ1-5
cdr3_length: 17
d_call: .
clone_size: .

cdr3_aa: CASSSMTGAEQYF
cdr3_nt: TGCGCCAGCAGTTCCATGACAGGGGCCGAGCAGTACTTC
v_call: TRBV10-1
j_call: TRBJ2-7
cdr3_length: 13
d_call: TRBD1
clone_size: .

cdr3_aa: CASSLENKGRGGYTF
cdr3_nt: TGTGCCAGCAGCTTAGAAAATAAGGGTAGGGGTGGCTACACCTTC
v_call: TRBV11-2
j_call: TRBJ1-2
cdr3_length: 15
d_call: .
clone_size: .

cdr3_aa: CASSIRGTYEQYF
cdr3_nt: TGTGCCAGTAGTATAAGAGGGACCTACGAGCAGTACTTC
v_call: TRBV19
j_call: TRBJ2-7
cdr3_length: 13
d_call: .
clone_size: .

cdr3_aa: CASTLSGTGTYEQYF
cdr3_nt: TGTGCCAGCACCCTTTCCGGGACAGGGACCTACGAGCAGTACTTC
v_call: TRBV27
j_call: TRBJ2-7
cdr3_length: 15
d_call: TRBD1
clone_size: once

cdr3_aa: CASSWDSLSYEQYF
cdr3_nt: TGTGCCAGCAGCTGGGACAGCCTCTCCTACGAGCAGTACTTC
v_call: TRBV11-2
j_call: TRBJ2-7
cdr3_length: 14
d_call: TRBD1
clone_size: many

cdr3_aa: CASSPRTSGREQFF
cdr3_nt: TGTGCCAGCAGCCCACGGACTAGCGGGAGGGAGCAGTTCTTC
v_call: TRBV5-4
j_call: TRBJ2-1
cdr3_length: 14
d_call: TRBD2
clone_size: .